This T cell receptor beta chain comes out of a study of CD8+CD57+ T cells in acquired aplastic anemia (dated by TCRdb to 2016 to 2019). Describing the broader study: On average, sorted CD4+ and CD8+ cells yielded around 3.1 ug of extracted DNA, with a range of 0.2 to 27.4 ug. CD8+CD57+ expansion was defined as a frequency above the mean frequency observed in healthy subjects. What the study reported, not specific to this receptor: Although under 35 CD8+ CDR3 sequences were shared by patients and controls, these sequences appeared highly expressed in patients and within the immunodominant clones of patients. Between patients and healthy controls, no significant difference in CD8+ Simpson's diversity was found (P=0.060).

Only a few counts were recorded for this clonotype. Its antigen remains undetermined. A much larger clone differs from this one at a single base, so this may be a read error. Expansion of CD8+CD57+ cells had been shown by flow cytometry in the patients chosen for sequencing. Severe acquired aplastic anemia was diagnosed in all patients according to International Study of Aplastic Anemia and Agranulocytosis and Camitta criteria. Patients had received no therapy at the time of blood sampling. In this study, sorted CD4+ and CD8+ T cells from the blood of healthy subjects and of severe aplastic anemia patients had their TCR repertoires deep-sequenced. Patients were enrolled under clinicaltrials.gov protocols 00001620, 01623167, 00001397, 00071045, 00081523 and 00961064 in the USA. Ficoll-Paque density gradient centrifugation was used to isolate peripheral blood mononuclear cells. Before DNA was extracted, CD4+ and CD8+ T cells were sorted using either FACS or magnetic beads.

TCR beta VDJ combination and CDR3 sequence profiling used genomic DNA as the template. TCR repertoire sequencing was run on an Illumina HiSeq 2000. Turning to the authors' computational methods: Repertoire assessment relied on Simpson's diversity index, CDR3 size and DJ length profiles, and TRBV/TRBJ rearrangement plots. The immunodominant clone was defined as the most abundant DNA sequence in deep sequencing data. CDR3 amino acid sequences were checked for sharing between subjects and were compared against published repertoires and the VDJdb database. In TCRdb, the public reads were trimmed at Q25 with fastp and aligned with MiXCR, with productive beta chains retained. Rows are unified per CDR3 protein, each entry keeping the most common DNA and genes. None of the V and J calls come from the authors' own analysis; TCRdb made them. This sample gives hundreds of thousands of distinct CDR3 sequences in total; about three fifths of them show up just once. The ten largest clonotypes hold 1.3% of the sample.

From its cysteine to its phenylalanine, the CDR3 spans 14 amino acids. Left in the record is the CDR3 DNA by itself, 42 bases read in frame from the first base. Looking up the germline V gene (reference sequence) yields CDR1 MNHNY and CDR2 SVGAGI. V lost 6 bases and J lost 9 bases; the stretch between them is 18 bases long. The receptor chain draws on TRBV6-6 and TRBJ1-5, with a tentative D gene TRBD1 over 6 matching bases. Sequencing was performed on sorted CD4+, CD8+, or CD8+CD57+ T cells (not recorded which) from PBMCs. The receptor's source is a human donor with aplastic anemia. The CDR3 region reads CASRPTGMGLPQHF. Here is the DNA: TGTGCCAGCAGACCAACAGGGATGGGTCTGCCCCAGCATTTT.